Below, 13 T cell receptor beta chains from the same sample are listed, as sequenced in a study of OX40 agonist ivuxolimab in advanced cancers. The repertoire was sequenced with immunoSEQ multiplex PCR; TCRdb's copy has only in-frame clones and lacks some. The profile shows just over 20,000 clones, around 87% of them singletons. Sequencing was performed on CD4+ or CD8+ T cells sorted from blood, taken in a trial of the OX40 agonist ivuxolimab. Every receptor here comes from an adult with an advanced solid tumor such as melanoma, head and neck, liver or kidney cancer.

This chain connects TRBV14 to TRBJ2-3, with a weak D call TRBD2 (6 bases). V lost 0 bases and J 4 bases, leaving 14 bases between the germline ends. The germline V gene has CDR1 SGHDN and CDR2 FVKESK. The CDR3 loop spans 16 amino acids. The DNA for the CDR3 is TGTGCCAGCAGCCAAGAATGGTCGACTAGGGCAGATACGCAGTATTTT. Its translation is CASSQEWSTRADTQYF.

V is TRBV13 and J is TRBJ2-3, with D unresolved. V lost 4 bases and J lost 2, with 7 bases in between. The germline CDR1 and CDR2 sequences are PRHDT and FYEKMQ (reference sequence). The CDR3 consists of 13 residues. CDR3: CASSSIPTDTQYF. CDR3 bases: TGTGCCAGCAGCTCGATTCCCACAGATACGCAGTATTTT.

CDR3 sequence: CASSELGGGTQYF. The CDR3 DNA reads TGTGCCAGCAGTGAATTAGGGGGAGGCACGCAGTATTTT. The chain uses TRBV2 and TRBJ2-3; D might be TRBD1 or TRBD2, each matching 6 bases. Germline V lookup: CDR1 SNHLY, CDR2 FYNNEI. The CDR3 extends over 13 amino acids. The germline V and J ends were trimmed by 2 bases and 9 bases, with 12 bases remaining between them.

V usage is TRBV27 and J usage is TRBJ1-2, with 7 nucleotides matching TRBD1. Looked up from germline, CDR1 is MNHEY and CDR2 is SMNVEV (reference sequence). This CDR3 region has 13 residues. V gave up 5 bases and J gave up 4 bases; unmatched junction bases: 4. CDR3 nucleotide sequence: TGTGCCAGCAGTCCAGGGGGGGGCTATGGCTACACCTTC. This sequence encodes CASSPGGGYGYTF.

The CDR3, as DNA: TGTGCCAGCAGCCGAGGGACAGGGGTCGTGGATTCACCCCTCCACTTT. Translated: CASSRGTGVVDSPLHF. The chain combines TRBV5-4 with TRBJ1-6, with TRBD1 matching 10 bases. Germline assignment: CDR1 SGHNT and CDR2 YYREEE (reference sequence). V shed 4 bases and J 8 bases; nucleotides not matched to a gene: 9. The CDR3 loop spans 16 amino acids.

V gene TRBV29-1 combines with J gene TRBJ2-5, with 10 bases lining up with TRBD2. From germline, CDR1 is SQVTM and CDR2 ANQGSEA. The CDR3 runs to 14 residues. V gave up 1 base and J gave up 1 base; unmatched junction bases: 0. The CDR3 reads CSVEVAGGQETQYF. CDR3 sequence (DNA): TGCAGCGTTGAAGTAGCGGGGGGCCAAGAGACCCAGTACTTC.

The chain has TRBV9 and TRBJ1-2; maybe TRBD1 (5 bases). The length of the CDR3 is 16 residues. V shed 1 base and J shed 2 bases, with 15 bases lying between them. Germline V CDR1 and CDR2: SGDLS, YYNGEE. CDR3 region: CASSVNPEGPNYGYTF. CDR3 bases: TGTGCCAGCAGCGTAAACCCCGAGGGGCCCAACTATGGCTACACCTTC.

The chain joins TRBV11-2 to TRBJ1-1; D not certain. This CDR3 contains 13 residues. Trimming stripped 5 bases from V and 7 bases from J, with 14 bases between. CDR1 SGHAT and CDR2 FQNNGV come from the germline V gene. The CDR3 here is CASSPHPGREAFF. The CDR3 DNA follows: TGTGCCAGCAGCCCACACCCCGGGCGTGAAGCTTTCTTT.

This chain uses TRBV5-6 with TRBJ1-1; no reliable D call. Germline lookup yields CDR1 SGHDT and CDR2 YYEEEE. The CDR3 totals 17 residues. The V and J ends lost 0 bases and 6 bases respectively, with 21 bases between them. The DNA for the CDR3 is TGTGCCAGCAGCTTGGCCGGAGGGTATCTAAAAGGGCCTGAAGCTTTCTTT. It is translated as CASSLAGGYLKGPEAFF.

The table lists this clone with a count of one. This chain connects TRBV6-5 to TRBJ1-1, with D possibly being TRBD1 (5 bases). The V gene's germline CDR1 is MNHEY and CDR2 SVGAGI. The CDR3 runs to 14 residues. Trimming took 0 bases from V and 7 from J, leaving 12 bases between them. The CDR3 DNA sequence: TGTGCCAGCAGTTACTCCCCGGGGCAGCTTGAAGCTTTCTTT. It yields the protein CASSYSPGQLEAFF.

The chain employs TRBV4-1 and TRBJ1-4; possibly TRBD1 for D (5 bases). The CDR3 is 16 residues long. V was trimmed by 0 bases and J by 6 bases, leaving 14 bases between them. Germline V lookup: CDR1 MGHRA, CDR2 YSYEKL. As DNA, the CDR3 is TGCGCCAGCAGCCAAGAGTGGCCAGGGCTACATGAAAAACTGTTTTTT. Its translation: CASSQEWPGLHEKLFF.

This chain's CDR3 is CASSQDWTSGGHEQFF. CDR3 sequence (DNA): TGCGCCAGCAGCCAAGATTGGACTAGCGGGGGGCATGAGCAGTTCTTC. The chain combines TRBV4-3 with TRBJ2-1; the match to TRBD2 covers 14 bases. CDR1 is LGHNA, CDR2 YSLEER, per germline. The CDR3 sequence is 16 residues long. The V and J ends lost 0 bases and 8 bases, in that order; junction bases with no gene match: 3.

The sample holds one count of this clone. DNA of the CDR3: TGTGCCAGCAGCTTGAGGTATACCACTGAAGCTTTCTTT. This encodes CASSLRYTTEAFF. The chain combines TRBV5-6 with TRBJ1-1, with D hard to call. Trimming cost V 1 base and J 4 bases, with 8 bases left between them. CDR1 SGHDT and CDR2 YYEEEE come from the germline V gene. The CDR3 extends over 13 amino acids.